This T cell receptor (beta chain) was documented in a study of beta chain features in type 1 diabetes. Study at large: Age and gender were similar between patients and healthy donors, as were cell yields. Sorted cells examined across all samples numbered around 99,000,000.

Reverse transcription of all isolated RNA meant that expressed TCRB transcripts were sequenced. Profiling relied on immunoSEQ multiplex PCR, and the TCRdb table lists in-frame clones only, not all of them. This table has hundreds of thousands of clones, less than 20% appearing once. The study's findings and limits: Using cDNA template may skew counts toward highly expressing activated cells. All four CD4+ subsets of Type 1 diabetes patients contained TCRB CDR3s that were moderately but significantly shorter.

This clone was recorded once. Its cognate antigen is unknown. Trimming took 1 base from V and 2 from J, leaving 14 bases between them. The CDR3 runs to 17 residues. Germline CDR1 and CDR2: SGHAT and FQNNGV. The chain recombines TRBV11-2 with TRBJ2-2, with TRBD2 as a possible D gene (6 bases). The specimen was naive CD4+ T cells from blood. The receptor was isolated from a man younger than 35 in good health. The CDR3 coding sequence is TGTGCCAGCAGCTTAGGGGCGGGACTGTACAACACCGGGGAGCTGTTTTTT. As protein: CASSLGAGLYNTGELFF. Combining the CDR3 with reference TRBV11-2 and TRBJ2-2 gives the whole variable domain EAGVAQSPRYKIIEKRQSVAFWCNPISGHATLYWYQQILGQGPKLLIQFQNNGVVDDSQLPKDRFSAERLKGVDSTLKIQPAKLEDSAVYLCASSLGAGLYNTGELFFGEGSRLTVL.